A single sample gave rise to the 13 T cell receptor beta chains below, sequenced in a study of technical replicates of blood from four donors. Measured with immunoSEQ multiplex PCR; TCRdb has only the in-frame clones, and not every one. The data show fewer than 100,000 clones, about 95% seen once. The specimen was T cells isolated from PBMCs. These receptors all stem from a human donor in good health.

The gene calls are TRBV6-5 and TRBJ2-2; D is perhaps TRBD1 (5 bases). Trimming took off 5 bases at V and 4 bases at J, with 14 bases between the two ends. This CDR3 is 15 amino acids long. CDR1 is MNHEY and CDR2 is SVGAGI in the germline V gene. The CDR3 region has the DNA TGTGCCAGCAGTGGTGGGGCCGCGATCACCGGGGAGCTGTTTTTT. Translated: CASSGGAAITGELFF.

This chain connects TRBV19 to TRBJ1-5; D uncertain. The ends were cut back, 5 bases at V and 7 bases at J, with 12 bases in the middle. CDR1 LNHDA and CDR2 SQIVND come from the germline V gene (reference sequence). The CDR3 totals 13 residues. The chain's CDR3 is CASSPGLSQPQHF. DNA for the CDR3: TGTGCCAGTAGTCCGGGTTTAAGCCAGCCCCAGCATTTT.

The V call is TRBV5-1, the J call TRBJ2-7; 7 positions match TRBD1. J lost 4 bases, V lost 6 bases, and 13 bases had no gene match. Germline V CDR1 and CDR2: SGHRS, YFSETQ. This CDR3 has 15 amino acids. The DNA for the CDR3 is TGCGCCAGCAACCTTTTGGGACAGCAATTGTACGAGCAGTACTTC. Amino acids: CASNLLGQQLYEQYF.

The chain couples TRBV7-3 to TRBJ2-2; tentatively, D is TRBD2 (6 bases). The V and J ends lost 5 bases and 8 bases respectively, with 18 bases between them. This CDR3 has 15 amino acids. CDR1 is SGHTA and CDR2 is FQGTGA in the germline V gene. This CDR3 is CASSEGISGRGELFF. CDR3 DNA: TGTGCCAGCAGCGAGGGAATTAGCGGAAGGGGGGAGCTGTTTTTT.

J is TRBJ2-5 and V is TRBV5-1, with D tentatively TRBD1 (7 bases). The CDR3 is made up of 15 amino acids. Trimming removed 5 bases from V and 2 bases from J, with 16 bases in between. The germline V gene has CDR1 SGHRS and CDR2 YFSETQ. The CDR3 here is CASSPWGDSQETQYF. CDR3 in DNA: TGCGCCAGCAGTCCGTGGGGGGACAGTCAAGAGACCCAGTACTTC.

The chain employs TRBV6-5 and TRBJ2-5; D not resolved. Deletions cut 5 bases from V and 5 bases from J, with 12 bases between. This CDR3 is 13 amino acids long. Per the germline V gene, CDR1 is MNHEY and CDR2 is SVGAGI. The CDR3, as DNA: TGTGCCAGCAGTGACACGGCTTGGGAGACCCAGTACTTC. Translation: CASSDTAWETQYF.

The chain carries TRBV5-1 and TRBJ1-3, with 7 bases fitting TRBD1. Germline CDR1 SGHRS, CDR2 YFSETQ. The CDR3 runs to 16 residues. The J segment lost 2 bases and the V segment lost 0 bases, leaving 5 bases of the junction unmatched. The CDR3 DNA reads TGCGCCAGCAGCTTGGAGGGGGCTCTTACTGGAAACACCATATATTTT. Protein: CASSLEGALTGNTIYF.

The CDR3 is CVRSLVQPQWAFF. CDR3 nucleotide sequence: TGTGTCAGAAGCTTAGTACAGCCCCAATGGGCTTTCTTT. This chain joins TRBV7-5 and TRBJ1-1; no check of the table's D call, TRBD1, against the DNA was made. TRBV7-5 is a documented pseudogene. The CDR3 extends over 13 amino acids.

This chain joins TRBV10-3 and TRBJ1-1, with D maybe TRBD1 (5 bases). Trimming shortened V by 4 bases and J by 0 bases, and 6 bases separated the two germline ends. The CDR3 spans 13 residues. Germline values: CDR1 ENHRY, CDR2 SYGVKD. The CDR3 spells CAISVDMNTEAFF. The DNA of the CDR3 is TGTGCCATCAGTGTGGACATGAACACTGAAGCTTTCTTT.

The chain has TRBV6-6 and TRBJ2-5, with TRBD1 identical over 10 bases. V dropped 8 bases and J dropped 5; count of bases not matched to a gene: 11. CDR1 MNHNY and CDR2 SVGAGI come from the germline V gene (reference sequence). The CDR3 consists of 15 residues. The CDR3 is CASDSTGGGGETQYF. CDR3 nucleotides: TGTGCCAGCGACTCGACAGGGGGCGGGGGTGAGACCCAGTACTTC.

The chain employs TRBV18 and TRBJ2-3; D is perhaps TRBD2 (6 bases). This CDR3 is built from 15 residues. The germline V and J ends were trimmed by 4 bases and 2 bases, with 13 bases remaining between them. The germline gives CDR1 KGHSH, CDR2 LQKENI. This CDR3 reads CASSLRDPNTDTQYF. CDR3 DNA sequence: TGTGCCAGCTCACTGCGGGACCCAAACACAGATACGCAGTATTTT.

The genes are TRBV5-5 and TRBJ2-7; the match to TRBD1 covers 9 bases. The CDR3 has 15 amino acids. J lost 5 bases, V lost 0 bases, and 6 bases had no gene match. Per the germline V gene, CDR1 is SGHKS and CDR2 is YYEKEE (reference sequence). The CDR3 DNA follows: TGTGCCAGCAGCTTGGAGGGACAGGGTGCCCACGAGCAGTACTTC. Translating it yields CASSLEGQGAHEQYF.

The rearrangement joins TRBV19 to TRBJ2-2; no definite D call. Trimming stripped 7 bases from V and 0 bases from J, with 12 bases between. The CDR3 sequence is 15 residues long. Germline-derived CDR1 and CDR2 are LNHDA and SQIVND (reference sequence). The CDR3 DNA reads TGTGCCAGTATGTGGCAGTTCGCGAACACCGGGGAGCTGTTTTTT. It encodes CASMWQFANTGELFF.